A selection of T cell receptor beta chains follows, all from one sample in a study of graft-versus-host responses after intestinal transplantation. Sequencing was performed with immunoSEQ multiplex PCR; in TCRdb, only in-frame clones are kept and a portion is missing. Here the sample spans about 120,000 clones, just under 95% being singletons. Which antigens these TCRs recognize remains unknown. The sample here was unstimulated CD8+ T cells sorted from spleen or lymph node cells, taken before transplant. Receptors originate from a human donor who was the organ donor for an intestinal transplant. CDR3s include the opening cysteine and the closing phenylalanine or tryptophan. Each record gives: V gene, D gene, clone size, J gene, CDR3 DNA, CDR3 protein. D genes are given only for firm matches. A row's size may be missing; if present it is once, few, many or a size class.

TRBV9	TRBD1	.	TRBJ2-7	TGTGCCAGCAGCCCAGGACAGGTTAGCTCCTACGAGCAGTACTTC	CASSPGQVSSYEQYF
TRBV10-2	TRBD2	.	TRBJ2-7	TGCGCCAGCAGTGAATTCTCAGCGGGAGGCTCTTACGAGCAGTACTTC	CASSEFSAGGSYEQYF
TRBV6-1	.	once	TRBJ1-5	TGTGCCAGCAGTGATCTGGGTAGCAATCAGCCCCAGCATTTT	CASSDLGSNQPQHF
TRBV5-4	.	once	TRBJ2-3	TGTGCCAGCAGCGGACAATCTGGTACGCAGTATTTT	CASSGQSGTQYF
TRBV7-9	.	.	TRBJ1-2	TGTGCCAGCAGCTCCCGCCTGGATGGCTACACCTTC	CASSSRLDGYTF
TRBV19	.	.	TRBJ1-5	TGTGCCAGTAGTATTGGGGGTAGCAATCAGCCCCAGCATTTT	CASSIGGSNQPQHF
TRBV2	.	once	TRBJ1-2	TGTGCCAGCAGTGACCTTGCTAACTATGGCTACACCTTC	CASSDLANYGYTF
TRBV20-1	.	.	TRBJ2-1	TGCAGTGCTTCTAGGGGAAATGAGCAGTTCTTC	CSASRGNEQFF
TRBV6-4	TRBD1	.	TRBJ2-1	TGTGCCAGCAGCCCCGGGACAGGGGGCTATGAGCAGTTCTTC	CASSPGTGGYEQFF
TRBV9	TRBD2	.	TRBJ2-5	TGTGCCAGCAGCGCCTCACTAGCGGGAGATCGGGAGACCCAGTACTTC	CASSASLAGDRETQYF
TRBV5-5	TRBD2	once	TRBJ2-3	TGTGCCAGCCTTTTGCGGCGGGAGGATTCGGATACGCAGTATTTT	CASLLRREDSDTQYF
TRBV5-1	TRBD1	.	TRBJ2-3	TGCGCCAGCACCCAAGGGGGGACCGGACAGGGGATGGATACGCAGTATTTT	CASTQGGTGQGMDTQYF
TRBV10-3	.	.	TRBJ2-1	TGTGCCATCAGTGAGTCGGGTACCCCAAGAGAGTGTGAGCAGTTCTTC	CAISESGTPRECEQFF
TRBV5-5	.	.	TRBJ1-2	TGTGCCAGCAGCTTGGTTGAGCGCCCCGCTAACTATGGCTACACCTTC	CASSLVERPANYGYTF
TRBV7-9	.	.	TRBJ2-7	TGTGCCAGCAGCTTAGGAGCGAACTACGAGCAGTACTTC	CASSLGANYEQYF
TRBV4-1	.	.	TRBJ2-7	TGCGCCAGCAGCCAAGTCTTGGGTTATAGCTCCTACGAGCAGTACTTC	CASSQVLGYSSYEQYF
TRBV19	.	.	TRBJ2-1	TGTGCCAGTAGTATCCTAGATTACAATGAGCAGTTCTTC	CASSILDYNEQFF
TRBV6-6	TRBD2	.	TRBJ2-7	TGTGCCAGCAGTTACTGGGCTAGCGGGATGCAGTACTTC	CASSYWASGMQYF
TRBV11-2	.	.	TRBJ1-3	TGTGCCAGCAGCTTAGATCGCGGGGCTGGAAACACCATATATTTT	CASSLDRGAGNTIYF
TRBV9	TRBD2	.	TRBJ2-5	TGTGCCAGCAGCGCCGGACTAGCGGTGACGGAGACCCAGTACTTC	CASSAGLAVTETQYF
TRBV28	TRBD1	.	TRBJ2-5	TGTGCCAGCAGCAAGGAGGACAGGGGCGGGGAGACCCAGTACTTC	CASSKEDRGGETQYF
TRBV23-1	TRBD1	.	TRBJ1-2	TGCGCCAGCAGCCGGGACAGGGTTTTTTGGGAGGCTAACTATGGCTACACCTTC	CASSRDRVFWEANYGYTF
TRBV9	.	.	TRBJ2-7	TGTGCCAGCAGCCCAAGACTGGGCGGCGAGCAGTACTTC	CASSPRLGGEQYF
TRBV11-2	TRBD1	.	TRBJ1-6	TGTGCCAGCAGCGTGCAGGGGGCGCGGTCACCCCTCCACTTT	CASSVQGARSPLHF
TRBV10-1	.	.	TRBJ2-1	TGCGCCAGCAGTGAATTAGCGGAGGGCAATGAGCAGTTCTTC	CASSELAEGNEQFF
TRBV5-4	.	few	TRBJ2-7	TGTGCCAGCAGCTATGGGCCGGACTATACCTACGAGCAGTACTTC	CASSYGPDYTYEQYF
TRBV27	TRBD1	.	TRBJ1-1	TGTGCCAGCAGCCCAGAGACAGGGGGCACTGAAGCTTTCTTT	CASSPETGGTEAFF
TRBV7-9	TRBD2	.	TRBJ2-7	TGTGCCAGCACCAAATCCGGTCGGGAGGGCGAGCAGTACTTC	CASTKSGREGEQYF
TRBV27	.	.	TRBJ1-1	TGTGCCAGCAGTTTATTCGGCAGACTGAACACTGAAGCTTTCTTT	CASSLFGRLNTEAFF
TRBV27	TRBD1	.	TRBJ2-7	TGTGCCAGTGGGACAGGGTTATCCTACGAGCAGTACTTC	CASGTGLSYEQYF
TRBV5-1	TRBD1	.	TRBJ2-2	TGCGCCAGCAGCTCGGACAGGTCCCCCGGGGAGCTGTTTTTT	CASSSDRSPGELFF
TRBV19	.	.	TRBJ1-4	TGTGCCAGTAGTAATGAAAAACTGTTTTTT	CASSNEKLFF
TRBV29-1	.	.	TRBJ1-1	TGCAGCTACGCGGGGGGGGTGGACACTGAAGCTTTCTTT	CSYAGGVDTEAFF
TRBV4-1	.	.	TRBJ2-7	TGCGCCAGCAGCCAAGGGTTCGGGGACGAGCAGTACTTC	CASSQGFGDEQYF
TRBV10-3	TRBD1	.	TRBJ2-1	TGTGCCATCAGTGAGGGACAGGGGGTAAATGAGCAGTTCTTC	CAISEGQGVNEQFF
TRBV27	TRBD2	.	TRBJ2-2	TGTGCCAGCACGTCGAGCGGGAGTAAAATCGGGGAGCTGTTTTTT	CASTSSGSKIGELFF
TRBV9	.	.	TRBJ2-3	TGTGCCAGCAGCCCAAGTAATCCCGAGACGCAGTATTTT	CASSPSNPETQYF
TRBV28	.	.	TRBJ1-4	TGTGCCAGCAGTTTAAGGGTAGGCAGGAGGGAAAAACTGTTTTTT	CASSLRVGRREKLFF
TRBV30	.	.	TRBJ2-7	TGTGCCTGGAGTCCCTCTACCTACGAGCAGTACTTC	CAWSPSTYEQYF
TRBV4-1	TRBD2	.	TRBJ2-3	TGCGCCAGCAGCCAAGTCTGGGGGGGAGGCACAGATACGCAGTATTTT	CASSQVWGGGTDTQYF
TRBV28	.	.	TRBJ1-1	TGTGCCAGCAGTCTAAGCCGGTTTGAAGCTTTCTTT	CASSLSRFEAFF
TRBV27	.	.	TRBJ2-1	TGTGCCAGCAGTCCGGACATTTACAATGAGCAGTTCTTC	CASSPDIYNEQFF
TRBV7-9	.	.	TRBJ1-1	TGTGCCAGCAGCTTAGCCAGTTTGGCTGGCACTGAAGCTTTCTTT	CASSLASLAGTEAFF
TRBV7-2	.	.	TRBJ2-1	TGTGCCAGCAGCTTGGGGCTCCCGGCGGTCCCTACTACAGATGAGCAGTTCTTC	CASSLGLPAVPTTDEQFF
TRBV19	.	once	TRBJ2-7	TGTGCCAGTAGTATAGGGGGCCTGGACGAGCAGTACTTC	CASSIGGLDEQYF